A selection of T cell receptor beta chains follows, all from one sample in a study of blood T cells in healthy people across ages. TCRdb re-called the 5' RACE reads with MiXCR, one entry per CDR3 protein. The sample has about 780,000 distinct CDR3 sequences, about 47% seen once. The sequenced sample consisted of blood. The receptors were sampled from an elderly man in good health. CDR3s include the opening cysteine and the closing phenylalanine or tryptophan. A D gene is named only where the DNA matches it firmly. Clone size is stated in some rows and not others, as once, few, many or a class when expanded.

.,TRBV11-2,TRBJ1-6,.,CASSLSGQGGSPPHF,TGTGCCAGCAGCTTATCGGGTCAAGGCGGCTCACCCCCCCACTTT
.,TRBV20-1,TRBJ2-1,TRBD2,CSASSGREVDEQFF,TGCAGTGCTAGCAGCGGGAGAGAGGTAGATGAGCAGTTCTTC
few,TRBV28,TRBJ2-7,TRBD2,CASSFLGEGPLYEQYF,TGTGCCAGCAGTTTTTTGGGGGAGGGCCCTCTCTACGAGCAGTACTTC
.,TRBV5-1,TRBJ2-3,TRBD1,CATKGQNTDTQYF,TGCGCCACCAAGGGACAGAATACAGATACGCAGTATTTT
.,TRBV30,TRBJ2-6,.,CALDGGPHSGANVLTF,TGTGCCTTAGATGGGGGCCCGCACTCTGGGGCCAACGTCCTGACTTTC
.,TRBV20-1,TRBJ2-5,.,CSARDPVGWEETQYF,TGCAGTGCTAGAGACCCAGTCGGTTGGGAAGAGACCCAGTACTTC
.,TRBV20-1,TRBJ1-5,TRBD1,CSARDRRPGQGAGNQPQHF,TGCAGTGCTAGAGATCGGAGACCAGGACAGGGGGCGGGCAATCAGCCCCAGCATTTT
.,TRBV27,TRBJ1-6,TRBD1,CASSPRQGGTSYNSPLHF,TGTGCCAGCAGTCCCAGACAGGGGGGGACCTCCTATAATTCACCCCTCCACTTT
few,TRBV6-2/TRBV6-3,TRBJ1-2,.,CASRPSGELRGYTF,TGTGCCAGCCGCCCCAGCGGGGAACTCCGCGGCTACACCTTC
few,TRBV9,TRBJ2-5,.,CASLRFNRTQYF,TGTGCCAGCCTTCGATTTAATAGGACCCAGTACTTC
.,TRBV4-3,TRBJ2-3,.,CASSQGPLGGDTQYF,TGCGCCAGCAGCCAAGGGCCGTTGGGCGGAGATACGCAGTATTTT
.,TRBV2,TRBJ2-5,TRBD2,CASSRLAGAQETQYF,TGTGCCAGCAGTCGACTAGCGGGGGCACAAGAGACCCAGTACTTC
many,TRBV7-9,TRBJ2-1,TRBD2,CASLPQAGGIYNEQFF,TGTGCCAGCCTACCCCAAGCGGGAGGAATCTACAATGAGCAGTTCTTC
few,TRBV7-2,TRBJ2-7,TRBD2,CASSSGTTEQYF,TGTGCCAGCAGCTCCGGGACTACCGAGCAGTACTTC
.,TRBV7-2,TRBJ1-4,.,CASSLGGGANEKLFF,TGTGCCAGCAGCTTAGGAGGAGGGGCTAATGAAAAACTGTTTTTT
few,TRBV27,TRBJ1-1,TRBD1,CASIGQANTEAFF,TGTGCCAGCATAGGACAGGCGAACACTGAAGCTTTCTTT
.,TRBV5-1,TRBJ2-5,TRBD1,CASSLSGTGLSEIQYF,TGCGCCAGCAGCCTCTCCGGGACAGGGTTGAGCGAGATCCAGTACTTC
many,TRBV6-4,TRBJ2-1,.,CASPFPRGDRPWSYNEQFF,TGTGCCAGCCCCTTCCCCCGGGGAGATCGGCCATGGTCCTACAATGAGCAGTTCTTC
.,TRBV10-3,TRBJ2-1,TRBD2,CAITDRLAGGLNEQFF,TGTGCCATCACTGACCGGCTAGCGGGAGGTTTGAATGAGCAGTTCTTC
.,TRBV20-1,TRBJ2-3,TRBD1,CSAHRQGTADAQYF,TGCAGTGCTCATAGACAGGGTACCGCAGATGCGCAGTATTTT
few,TRBV20-1,TRBJ1-1,.,CSARSWVDTEAFF,TGCAGTGCTAGGTCCTGGGTCGACACTGAAGCTTTCTTT
once,TRBV28,TRBJ1-1,TRBD1,CASSLGQGSTEAFF,TGTGCCAGCAGTTTAGGACAGGGGAGCACTGAAGCTTTCTTT
.,TRBV20-1,TRBJ2-1,.,CSARARQGVINEQFF,TGCAGTGCTAGAGCGCGGCAGGGAGTAATCAATGAGCAGTTCTTC
many,TRBV7-2,TRBJ2-7,TRBD2,CASSLSRRLAGGQYEQYF,TGTGCCAGCAGCTTAAGTCGGCGGCTAGCGGGAGGGCAATACGAGCAGTACTTC
few,TRBV9,TRBJ2-7,.,CAGSVLGTGPDEQYF,TGTGCCGGCAGCGTTCTCGGAACAGGGCCTGACGAGCAGTACTTC
.,TRBV6-2/TRBV6-3,TRBJ1-2,TRBD1,CASRPRQGIRLLSYGYTF,TGTGCCAGCAGACCCAGACAGGGGATACGTCTTCTTAGCTATGGCTACACCTTC
.,TRBV28,TRBJ2-3,.,CASSLRAGITDTQYF,TGTGCCAGCAGTTTACGGGCAGGAATCACAGATACGCAGTATTTT